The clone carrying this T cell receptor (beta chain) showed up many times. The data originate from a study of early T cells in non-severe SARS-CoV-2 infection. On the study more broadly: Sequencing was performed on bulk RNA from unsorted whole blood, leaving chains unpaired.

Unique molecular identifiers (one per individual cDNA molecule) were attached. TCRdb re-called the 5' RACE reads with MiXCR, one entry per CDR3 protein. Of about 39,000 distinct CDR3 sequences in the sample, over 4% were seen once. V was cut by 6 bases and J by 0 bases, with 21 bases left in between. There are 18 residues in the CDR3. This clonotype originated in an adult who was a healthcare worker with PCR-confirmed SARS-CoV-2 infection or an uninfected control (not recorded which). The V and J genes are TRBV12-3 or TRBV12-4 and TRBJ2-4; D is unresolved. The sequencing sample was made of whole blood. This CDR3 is CASSPSQLSVRAKNIQYF. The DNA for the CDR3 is TGTGCCAGCAGCCCATCCCAACTGTCAGTCCGAGCCAAAAACATTCAGTACTTC.